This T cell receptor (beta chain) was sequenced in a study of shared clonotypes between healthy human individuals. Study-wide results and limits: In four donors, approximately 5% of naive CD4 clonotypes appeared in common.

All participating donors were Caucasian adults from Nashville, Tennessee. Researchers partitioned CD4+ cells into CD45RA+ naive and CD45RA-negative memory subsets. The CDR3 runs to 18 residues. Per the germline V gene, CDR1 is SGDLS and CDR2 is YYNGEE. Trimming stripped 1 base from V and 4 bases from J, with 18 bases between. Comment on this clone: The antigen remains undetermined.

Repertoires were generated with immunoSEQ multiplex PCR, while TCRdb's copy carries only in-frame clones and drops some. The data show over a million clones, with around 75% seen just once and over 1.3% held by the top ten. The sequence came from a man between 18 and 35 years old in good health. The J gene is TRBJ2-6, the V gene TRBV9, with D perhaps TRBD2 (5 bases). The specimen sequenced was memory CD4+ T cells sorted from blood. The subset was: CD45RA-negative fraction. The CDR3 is CASSVHSGSGPGANVLTF. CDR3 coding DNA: TGTGCCAGCAGCGTACATTCGGGGAGCGGACCCGGGGCCAACGTCCTGACTTTC.